Shown below are 13 T cell receptor beta chains from a single sample sequenced in a study of T cell responses to AZD1222 COVID-19 vaccine. Assay used: immunoSEQ multiplex PCR; TCRdb lists only in-frame clones, some missing. The table records 150,000 to 200,000 clones, approximately 90% of them present only once. The source was peripheral blood, collected 28 days after the second dose of the MenACWY control vaccine. These receptors all come from an adult who received the MenACWY meningococcal vaccine as a control.

The V call is TRBV5-3, the J call TRBJ1-5; the D is unclear. TRBV5-3 is recorded as an ORF, its role being uncertain. This CDR3 is 17 amino acids long. Trimming removed 4 bases at V and 3 bases at J, with 20 bases between. The CDR3, as DNA: TGTGCCAGAAGCCCTAGTGGAGGGAAGGACCCCAATCAGCCCCAGCATTTT. Its protein is CARSPSGGKDPNQPQHF.

The rearrangement uses TRBV28 and TRBJ1-2; D unresolved. The V end lost 6 bases, the J end lost 2 bases, and 10 bases lay between the germline ends. CDR1 MDHEN and CDR2 SYDVKM come from the germline V gene. The CDR3 runs to 13 residues. This CDR3 reads CASRKAANYGYTF. CDR3 DNA sequence: TGTGCCAGCAGAAAGGCGGCAAACTATGGCTACACCTTC.

The V gene is TRBV24-1, the J gene TRBJ1-2, with D maybe TRBD1 (6 bases). CDR1 is KGHDR and CDR2 is SFDVKD in the germline V gene. The CDR3 has 12 amino acids. V lost 4 bases to trimming and J lost 11 bases, with 13 bases between them. The CDR3 loop is CATSDNDRLYTF. CDR3 bases: TGTGCCACCAGTGACAACGACAGGCTATACACCTTC.

The table lists this clone with a count of one. The rearrangement uses TRBV5-1 and TRBJ1-2, with TRBD1 identical over 9 bases. From germline, CDR1 is SGHRS and CDR2 YFSETQ. V lost 1 base to trimming and J lost 8 bases; unmatched junction nucleotides: 9. This CDR3 comprises 15 residues. CDR3 sequence (DNA): TGCGCCAGCAGCTTGACCTGGGACAGGGTAGGGGGCTACACCTTC. It specifies CASSLTWDRVGGYTF.

This sequence joins TRBV5-8 and TRBJ2-7; a weak D match, TRBD1 (5 bases). CDR3 length equals 12 residues. CDR1 is SGHTS and CDR2 is YDEGEE in the germline V gene. V was pared by 4 bases and J by 4 bases, with 9 bases between. CDR3 in DNA: TGTGCCAGCAGCCTGACAGCTTACGAGCAGTACTTC. Its protein is CASSLTAYEQYF. The whole variable domain, filled in from reference TRBV5-8 and TRBJ2-7, reads EAGVTQSPTHLIKTRGQQATLRCSPISGHTSVYWYQQALGLGLQFLLWYDEGEERNRGNFPPRFSGRQFPNYSSELNVNALELEDSALYLCASSLTAYEQYFGPGTRLTVT.

This clone has just one count. The CDR3: CASSLSSAGASYEQYF. The CDR3 DNA reads TGTGCCAGCAGCTTAAGCTCGGCAGGCGCCTCCTACGAGCAGTACTTC. V and J are TRBV7-8 and TRBJ2-7, with no clear D. CDR3 length equals 16 residues. V was pared by 2 bases and J by 0 bases, with 14 bases between. Germline V gives CDR1 SGHVS, CDR2 FQNEAQ.

This chain uses TRBV7-9 with TRBJ1-3; D is unresolved. This CDR3 is built from 15 residues. Germline assignment: CDR1 SEHNR and CDR2 FQNEAQ (reference sequence). V was cut by 4 bases and J by 4 bases, with 14 bases left in between. CDR3 residues: CASSSRTVGGNTIYF. Here the CDR3 DNA reads TGTGCCAGCAGCTCCAGGACCGTGGGAGGAAACACCATATATTTT.

The J gene is TRBJ1-2, the V gene TRBV6-5; D is uncertain. The CDR3 spans 11 residues. V lost 5 bases to trimming and J lost 8 bases, with 9 bases between them. Per the germline V gene, CDR1 is MNHEY and CDR2 is SVGAGI. The CDR3 DNA follows: TGTGCCAGCAGTCACGGCCCCGGCTACACCTTC. As protein: CASSHGPGYTF.

The chain is built from TRBV11-3 and TRBJ2-1; 8 bases align to TRBD2. The V and J ends lost 4 bases and 9 bases, in that order; junction bases with no gene match: 11. The CDR3 contains 15 residues. Germline loops: CDR1 SGHNT, CDR2 YENEEA. The CDR3 here is CASSSSTSVTSEQFF. CDR3 nucleotide sequence: TGTGCCAGCAGCTCTTCGACTAGCGTGACCTCTGAGCAGTTCTTC.

J is TRBJ2-5 and V is TRBV19; 7 bases align to TRBD1. The germline gives CDR1 LNHDA, CDR2 SQIVND (reference sequence). Trimming took 4 bases from V and 3 from J; bases not matched to a gene: 14. The CDR3 has 17 residues. The DNA for the CDR3 is TGTGCCAGTAGTACTTTATTGACCGGGACAGAGAAAGAGACCCAGTACTTC. It yields the protein CASSTLLTGTEKETQYF.

V usage is TRBV6-4 and J usage is TRBJ2-1, with 10 bases fitting TRBD2. Germline CDR1 reads MRHNA; CDR2 reads SNTAGT. There are 16 residues in the CDR3. V gave up 8 bases and J gave up 8 bases; unmatched junction bases: 15. This CDR3 reads CASATPKREGPDEQFF. As DNA, the CDR3 is TGTGCCAGCGCCACCCCCAAGCGGGAGGGCCCCGATGAGCAGTTCTTC.

The chain recombines TRBV10-3 with TRBJ1-1, with 9 bases aligning to TRBD1. With 7 bases clipped from V and 4 bases from J, the junction kept 7 bases outside the gene matches. The germline gives CDR1 ENHRY, CDR2 SYGVKD. This CDR3 comprises 14 residues. The CDR3 region is CAINKLGQGTEAFF. The CDR3 DNA follows: TGTGCCATCAATAAACTGGGACAGGGCACTGAAGCTTTCTTT.

This chain joins TRBV6-2 or TRBV6-3 and TRBJ1-2; D is unclear. This CDR3 has 14 residues. Germline lookup yields CDR1 MNHEY and CDR2 SVGEGT. V was cut by 6 bases and J by 1 base, with 12 bases left in between. CDR3 in DNA: TGTGCCAGCAGCACCTACGGCAGTAACTATGGCTACACCTTC. Translation: CASSTYGSNYGYTF.